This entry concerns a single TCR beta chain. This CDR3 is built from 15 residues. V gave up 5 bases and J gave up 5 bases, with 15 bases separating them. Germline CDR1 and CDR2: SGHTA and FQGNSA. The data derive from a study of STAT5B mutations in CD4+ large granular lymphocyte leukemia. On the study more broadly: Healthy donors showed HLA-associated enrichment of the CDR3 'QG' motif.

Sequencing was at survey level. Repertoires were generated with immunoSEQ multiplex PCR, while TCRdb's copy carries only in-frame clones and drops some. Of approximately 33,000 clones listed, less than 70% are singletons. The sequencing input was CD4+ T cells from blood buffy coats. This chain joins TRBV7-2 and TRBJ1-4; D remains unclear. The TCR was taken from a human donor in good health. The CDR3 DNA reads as TGTGCCAGCAGCCCCCGTACATGGAACAATGAAAAACTGTTTTTT. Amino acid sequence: CASSPRTWNNEKLFF.